The present T cell receptor (beta chain) was sequenced within a study of shared clonotypes between healthy human individuals. As for the study in general: The donor pool was made up of a couple of women and a few men aged 18 to 49. Researchers assigned three CD4 naive, three CD4 memory, two CD8 naive and one CD8 memory plate to each donor.

The sample holds many counts of this clone. In replicate PCRs of sorted subsets, roughly 210 ng DNA, about 29,000 T cell genomes, was used. Generated by immunoSEQ multiplex PCR, the TCRdb table keeps only in-frame clones and is missing some. Of 550,000 to 700,000 clones listed, less than 80% are singletons. V was shortened by 6 bases and J by 3 bases, with 12 bases between the two germline ends. This CDR3 has 13 amino acids. The V gene's germline CDR1 is MNHEY and CDR2 SMNVEV (reference sequence). The chain couples TRBV27 to TRBJ2-7; the D gene is possibly TRBD1 (6 bases). The TCR comes from a woman aged 25-40 years in good health. Sequencing was carried out using memory CD4+ T cells sorted from blood. This sample's subset: CD45RA-negative fraction. CDR3 in amino acids: CASRLKDSYEQYF. In DNA, the CDR3 is TGTGCCAGCAGGTTGAAGGACAGCTACGAGCAGTACTTC.